Sequencing of this T cell receptor (beta chain) was carried out in a study of siplizumab effects on memory and regulatory T cells. Whole-study results and caveats: Naive T cells looked more diverse than memory cells and looked like major alloresponse contributors. Researchers could not give a naive or memory phenotype to roughly 75-95% of proliferating CD4+ or CD8+ clones. Suppressive capability of dividing Tregs from siplizumab cultures went unverified. Solely a minor proportion of alloreactive clones could be assigned to unstimulated subsets.

Produced via immunoSEQ multiplex PCR; TCRdb's table is partial and in-frame only. The sample lists tens of thousands of clones, 87% occurring once. Germline-derived CDR1 and CDR2 are SGHRS and YFSETQ. Trimming took off 0 bases at V and 4 bases at J, with 10 bases between the two ends. The CDR3 extends over 14 amino acids. Turning to this clone: Its target is not known.

The TCR sequence derives from a human donor in good health. J is TRBJ1-2 and V is TRBV5-1, with D hard to call. Sequenced material: Tregs sorted from blood. As DNA, the CDR3 is TGCGCCAGCAGCTTGGCCACCGAGACCTATGGCTACACCTTC. Protein sequence: CASSLATETYGYTF. The full variable domain, completed using reference TRBV5-1 and TRBJ1-2, is KAGVTQTPRYLIKTRGQQVTLSCSPISGHRSVSWYQQTPGQGLQFLFEYFSETQRNKGNFPGRFSGRQFSNSRSEMNVSTLELGDSALYLCASSLATETYGYTFGSGTRLTVV.